What follows are 3 T cell receptor beta chains derived from one specimen sequenced in a study of blood T cell repertoires in COVID-19. Method: immunoSEQ multiplex PCR; TCRdb's copy keeps in-frame clones and lacks some. Here the sample spans about 250,000 clones, approximately 85% being singletons. Sequenced material: PBMCs or T cells enriched from blood (not recorded which). These TCRs come from a woman aged 50 to 60 with acute COVID-19.

This chain links TRBV5-5 with TRBJ1-2; possibly TRBD1 for D (5 bases). From germline, CDR1 is SGHKS and CDR2 YYEKEE (reference sequence). The germline V and J ends were trimmed by 6 bases and 8 bases, with 23 bases remaining between them. The CDR3 sequence is 15 residues long. This chain's CDR3 is CASTESHAGVPGYTF. The CDR3 nucleotides read TGTGCCAGCACCGAGAGTCATGCGGGGGTTCCCGGCTACACCTTC.

This chain links TRBV2 with TRBJ1-2; weak D call: TRBD1 (5 bases). The CDR3 runs to 16 residues. The germline V gene has CDR1 SNHLY and CDR2 FYNNEI. Trimming cost V 3 bases and J 0 bases, with 14 bases left between them. The CDR3: CASSEGNRWPNYGYTF. The DNA for the CDR3 is TGTGCCAGCAGTGAGGGAAACAGGTGGCCTAACTATGGCTACACCTTC.

The rearrangement joins TRBV7-2 to TRBJ1-5; 7 bases are a match to TRBD1. V trimming: 5 bases; J trimming: 4 bases; junction bases outside the gene matches: 8. Germline lookup yields CDR1 SGHTA and CDR2 FQGNSA. The CDR3 spans 15 residues. The CDR3 is CASSPSGQYNQPQHF. The CDR3, as DNA: TGTGCCAGCAGCCCCTCGGGACAGTATAATCAGCCCCAGCATTTT.